This is a list of T cell receptor beta chains from one sample in a study of blood T cell repertoires in COVID-19. The method was immunoSEQ multiplex PCR; TCRdb's version includes in-frame clones alone and lacks a portion of them. The sample shows 80,000 to 130,000 clones, roughly 86% of them seen only once. The source material was peripheral blood. Receptors originate from a woman aged 55 to 70 with acute or convalescent COVID-19. CDR3s include the opening cysteine and the closing phenylalanine or tryptophan. The D gene is left open where the match is weak. A row's size may be missing; if present it is once, few, many or a size class.

v_call: TRBV15
j_call: TRBJ1-4
clone_size: few
d_call: TRBD1
cdr3_nt: TGTGCCACCAGCCGACAGGGCCGAACTAATGAAAAACTGTTTTTT
cdr3_aa: CATSRQGRTNEKLFF

v_call: TRBV6-5
j_call: TRBJ1-1
clone_size: -
d_call: TRBD1
cdr3_nt: TGTGCCAGCAGTAGGGACAGTATGAACACTGAAGCTTTCTTT
cdr3_aa: CASSRDSMNTEAFF

v_call: TRBV9
j_call: TRBJ2-3
clone_size: -
d_call: -
cdr3_nt: TGTGCCAGCAGCGTAGTTCCGGGAGGCACAGATACGCAGTATTTT
cdr3_aa: CASSVVPGGTDTQYF

v_call: TRBV6-6
j_call: TRBJ1-2
clone_size: once
d_call: -
cdr3_nt: TGTGCCAGCAGTAACACAGGGCAAGCTAACTATGGCTACACCTTC
cdr3_aa: CASSNTGQANYGYTF

v_call: TRBV25-1
j_call: TRBJ2-1
clone_size: -
d_call: -
cdr3_nt: TGTGCCAGCAGTGAGACCGGGAGATATGAGCAGTTCTTC
cdr3_aa: CASSETGRYEQFF

v_call: TRBV3-1/TRBV3-2
j_call: TRBJ2-1
clone_size: -
d_call: TRBD2
cdr3_nt: TGTGCCAGCAGCCCCCTAGCGGGAGGAAGGGGGGAGCAGTTCTTC
cdr3_aa: CASSPLAGGRGEQFF

v_call: TRBV28
j_call: TRBJ2-1
clone_size: -
d_call: TRBD1
cdr3_nt: TGTGCCAGCTCCCCTCAGGACAGGGATTACAATGAGCAGTTCTTC
cdr3_aa: CASSPQDRDYNEQFF

v_call: TRBV15
j_call: TRBJ2-7
clone_size: -
d_call: -
cdr3_nt: TGTGCCACCAGCAGAGGTAGGGAGTCCTACGAGCAGTACTTC
cdr3_aa: CATSRGRESYEQYF

v_call: TRBV19
j_call: TRBJ1-2
clone_size: -
d_call: -
cdr3_nt: TGTGCCAGTAGTATAGGCCGAGGGGGAAACTATGGCTACACCTTC
cdr3_aa: CASSIGRGGNYGYTF

v_call: TRBV3-1/TRBV3-2
j_call: TRBJ2-1
clone_size: -
d_call: TRBD2
cdr3_nt: TGTGCCAGCAGCACTTATCCCGGGACTAGCGGGAGAGGAGTTGAGCAGTTCTTC
cdr3_aa: CASSTYPGTSGRGVEQFF

v_call: TRBV20-1
j_call: TRBJ2-2
clone_size: -
d_call: -
cdr3_nt: TGCAGTGTTGACACCGGCGGGGAGCTGTTTTTT
cdr3_aa: CSVDTGGELFF

v_call: TRBV5-1
j_call: TRBJ2-3
clone_size: -
d_call: -
cdr3_nt: TGCGCCAGCAGATTGGACGGGACTAGCACAGATACGCAGTATTTT
cdr3_aa: CASRLDGTSTDTQYF

v_call: TRBV6-1
j_call: TRBJ2-1
clone_size: -
d_call: TRBD2
cdr3_nt: TGTGCCAGCAGTGAAGGTAGCGGGAGCGTCTACAATGAGCAGTTCTTC
cdr3_aa: CASSEGSGSVYNEQFF

v_call: TRBV7-9
j_call: TRBJ2-2
clone_size: -
d_call: -
cdr3_nt: TGTGCCAGCAGTCTAAATGTAACGGAACTATTGAACACCGGGGAGCTGTTTTTT
cdr3_aa: CASSLNVTELLNTGELFF

v_call: TRBV6-2/TRBV6-3
j_call: TRBJ1-6
clone_size: -
d_call: -
cdr3_nt: TGTGCCAGCAGTTATGACATCTATAATTCACCCCTCCACTTT
cdr3_aa: CASSYDIYNSPLHF

v_call: TRBV5-1
j_call: TRBJ2-5
clone_size: -
d_call: -
cdr3_nt: TGCGCCAGCAGCTTGGGCGGGATCAACCAAGAGACCCAGTACTTC
cdr3_aa: CASSLGGINQETQYF

v_call: TRBV5-6
j_call: TRBJ2-3
clone_size: once
d_call: -
cdr3_nt: TGTGCCAGCAGCTTGCGTTTCGGCGGGACAGATACGCAGTATTTT
cdr3_aa: CASSLRFGGTDTQYF

v_call: TRBV7-2
j_call: TRBJ2-1
clone_size: once
d_call: TRBD2
cdr3_nt: TGTGCCAGCAGCTTCCTTCTGGGACTAGCGGGAGGCAATGAGCAGTTCTTC
cdr3_aa: CASSFLLGLAGGNEQFF

v_call: TRBV6-1
j_call: TRBJ1-2
clone_size: -
d_call: -
cdr3_nt: TGTGCCAGCAGTGAAGGGGGCCTAAACTATGGCTACACCTTC
cdr3_aa: CASSEGGLNYGYTF

v_call: TRBV7-2
j_call: TRBJ2-1
clone_size: -
d_call: -
cdr3_nt: TGTGCCAGCAGCCTCACACAGGTGCAGTTCTTC
cdr3_aa: CASSLTQVQFF

v_call: TRBV29-1
j_call: TRBJ1-1
clone_size: -
d_call: -
cdr3_nt: TGCAGCGTTGAAGAGCGGAGGGACACTGAAGCTTTCTTT
cdr3_aa: CSVEERRDTEAFF

v_call: TRBV19
j_call: TRBJ2-1
clone_size: few
d_call: -
cdr3_nt: TGTGCCAGTACCCTCCCCTTAGACTCATACAATGAGCAGTTCTTC
cdr3_aa: CASTLPLDSYNEQFF

v_call: TRBV5-1
j_call: TRBJ2-5
clone_size: -
d_call: TRBD2
cdr3_nt: TGCGCCAGCAGGGTCCCTAACGCGGGACTAGCGGGAGAGACCCAGTACTTC
cdr3_aa: CASRVPNAGLAGETQYF

v_call: TRBV6-6
j_call: TRBJ2-1
clone_size: -
d_call: TRBD2
cdr3_nt: TGTGCCAGCAGCCCCCAGCGGCTAGCGGGAGTTAATGAGCAGTTCTTC
cdr3_aa: CASSPQRLAGVNEQFF

v_call: TRBV6-5
j_call: TRBJ2-1
clone_size: -
d_call: TRBD2
cdr3_nt: TGTGCCAGCAGTTCGACTAGCGGGGAGTCTCTTAATGAGCAGTTCTTC
cdr3_aa: CASSSTSGESLNEQFF

v_call: TRBV6-4
j_call: TRBJ2-1
clone_size: -
d_call: TRBD1
cdr3_nt: TGTGCCAGCAGTGTGGGACAGGGGACTCGGGAGCAGTTCTTC
cdr3_aa: CASSVGQGTREQFF

v_call: TRBV7-9
j_call: TRBJ2-5
clone_size: -
d_call: -
cdr3_nt: TGTGCCAGCAGCCAACTAGCTGGTAGTGAGACCCAGTACTTC
cdr3_aa: CASSQLAGSETQYF

v_call: TRBV29-1
j_call: TRBJ2-1
clone_size: -
d_call: TRBD2
cdr3_nt: TGCAGCGTTAAAGCGGGAGGGTGGGATGAGCAGTTCTTC
cdr3_aa: CSVKAGGWDEQFF

v_call: TRBV6-5
j_call: TRBJ1-4
clone_size: -
d_call: -
cdr3_nt: TGTGCCAGCAGGGCCAACCCAACTAATGAAAAACTGTTTTTT
cdr3_aa: CASRANPTNEKLFF

v_call: TRBV5-6
j_call: TRBJ1-4
clone_size: -
d_call: -
cdr3_nt: TGTGCCAGCAGCCCAGGGACTCTTAATGAAAAACTGTTTTTT
cdr3_aa: CASSPGTLNEKLFF

v_call: TRBV27
j_call: TRBJ2-3
clone_size: -
d_call: -
cdr3_nt: TGTGCCAGCAGTTTATCGCCCCCGCGGGTGACTAGCACAGATACGCAGTATTTT
cdr3_aa: CASSLSPPRVTSTDTQYF

v_call: TRBV4-2
j_call: TRBJ2-3
clone_size: -
d_call: -
cdr3_nt: TGTGCCAGCAGCCAAGTAACCCGGGGAACAGATACGCAGTATTTT
cdr3_aa: CASSQVTRGTDTQYF

v_call: TRBV3-1/TRBV3-2
j_call: TRBJ2-7
clone_size: -
d_call: -
cdr3_nt: TGTGCCAGCAGTCCCGGGATCTCCTACGAGCAGTACTTC
cdr3_aa: CASSPGISYEQYF

v_call: TRBV9
j_call: TRBJ2-3
clone_size: -
d_call: TRBD1
cdr3_nt: TGTGCCAGCAGCGCCACAGGGGGTTCCACAGATACGCAGTATTTT
cdr3_aa: CASSATGGSTDTQYF

v_call: TRBV6-5
j_call: TRBJ1-2
clone_size: -
d_call: TRBD1
cdr3_nt: TGTGCCAGCAGTCACAGGGGGCTGGCTAACTATGGCTACACCTTC
cdr3_aa: CASSHRGLANYGYTF

v_call: TRBV28
j_call: TRBJ1-5
clone_size: few
d_call: TRBD1
cdr3_nt: TGTGCCAGCAGTATCACAGGGGAGGTTCCGTATCAGCCCCAGCATTTT
cdr3_aa: CASSITGEVPYQPQHF

v_call: TRBV28
j_call: TRBJ2-1
clone_size: -
d_call: TRBD1
cdr3_nt: TGTGCCAGCAGAGGACAGGGGGATTACTTTGGGGAGTTCTTC
cdr3_aa: CASRGQGDYFGEFF

v_call: TRBV2
j_call: TRBJ2-5
clone_size: -
d_call: -
cdr3_nt: TGTGCCAGCAGTGAAGCGCGAAGAACGCCGGGGACCCAGTACTTC
cdr3_aa: CASSEARRTPGTQYF

v_call: TRBV24-1
j_call: TRBJ2-1
clone_size: -
d_call: TRBD2
cdr3_nt: TGTGCCACCAGTGATTACCCTAGCGGGAGGTACAATGAGCAGTTCTTC
cdr3_aa: CATSDYPSGRYNEQFF

v_call: TRBV5-5
j_call: TRBJ2-3
clone_size: -
d_call: TRBD2
cdr3_nt: TGTGCCAGCAGTAATGCGGGAGAAGATACGCAGTATTTT
cdr3_aa: CASSNAGEDTQYF

v_call: TRBV19
j_call: TRBJ1-1
clone_size: -
d_call: -
cdr3_nt: TGTGCCAGTAGGTCTATCCGGGATGAAGCTTTCTTT
cdr3_aa: CASRSIRDEAFF

v_call: TRBV6-1
j_call: TRBJ2-5
clone_size: -
d_call: TRBD1
cdr3_nt: TGTGCCAGCAGTGAATTCCACGGGACAGGGGGGCAGGAGACCCAGTACTTC
cdr3_aa: CASSEFHGTGGQETQYF

v_call: TRBV5-1
j_call: TRBJ2-2
clone_size: -
d_call: -
cdr3_nt: TGCGCCAGCAGCTTCGTGGGAGGTCGTGCCGGGGAGCTGTTTTTT
cdr3_aa: CASSFVGGRAGELFF

v_call: TRBV19
j_call: TRBJ2-3
clone_size: -
d_call: TRBD2
cdr3_nt: TGTGCCAGTAGTCCCCTAGCGGGAGATACGCAGTATTTT
cdr3_aa: CASSPLAGDTQYF

v_call: TRBV2
j_call: TRBJ1-2
clone_size: -
d_call: TRBD1
cdr3_nt: TGTGCCAGCACTGCGGACAGGGTAGGGGGCTACACCTTC
cdr3_aa: CASTADRVGGYTF

v_call: TRBV6-5
j_call: TRBJ2-1
clone_size: -
d_call: TRBD2
cdr3_nt: TGTGCCAGCAGCACTAGCGACTCCCTCTACAATGAGCAGTTCTTC
cdr3_aa: CASSTSDSLYNEQFF

v_call: TRBV7-2
j_call: TRBJ2-1
clone_size: -
d_call: TRBD2
cdr3_nt: TGTGCCAGCAGCTTAGAGTCGGCGGGAGCCAATGAGCAGTTCTTC
cdr3_aa: CASSLESAGANEQFF

v_call: TRBV7-9
j_call: TRBJ1-2
clone_size: once
d_call: -
cdr3_nt: TGTGCCAGCAGTACCGACAGGAACTATGGCTACACCTTC
cdr3_aa: CASSTDRNYGYTF